What follows are 24 T cell receptor beta chains derived from one specimen sequenced in a study of post-analysis software for immune sequencing data. Regarding the study as a whole: TRBV5-6, TRBV5-1 and TRBV20-1 were among a few TRBV segments more frequent in patients than controls.

Carried by the TCR beta cDNA libraries were unique molecular identifiers. TCRdb reanalysed the PCR reads using MiXCR and keeps one entry per CDR3 protein. The repertoire includes fewer than 900,000 distinct CDR3 sequences, around 46% of them detected once, and approximately 4.4% sits in the top ten. These receptors are not linked to any known antigen. Sequencing was carried out using blood. The receptors derive from a girl aged 10 to 17 with multiple sclerosis.

The V call is TRBV29-1, the J call TRBJ2-5; D is unclear. Per the germline V gene, CDR1 is SQVTM and CDR2 is ANQGSEA. The V end lost 1 base, the J end lost 7 bases, and 13 bases lay between the germline ends. CDR3 size: 13 residues. The CDR3: CSVEVGQSLTQYF. In nucleotides, the CDR3 is TGCAGCGTTGAAGTTGGCCAGAGTTTGACCCAGTACTTC.

This clonotype was counted between two and nine times. The V and J genes are TRBV5-1 and TRBJ2-7; 10 bases match TRBD2. V was pared by 0 bases and J by 5 bases, with 11 bases of the junction left unmatched. Germline V gene lookup returns CDR1 SGHRS and CDR2 YFSETQ. The CDR3 runs 17 residues. The CDR3 reads CASSLGPLAGGQDEQYF. In DNA form, the CDR3 reads TGCGCCAGCAGCTTGGGCCCCTTAGCGGGAGGTCAGGACGAGCAGTACTTC.

The chain joins TRBV5-6 to TRBJ2-3, with 7 bases identical to TRBD1. The V gene's germline CDR1 is SGHDT and CDR2 YYEEEE. With V trimmed by 3 bases and J by 0 bases, 7 bases remained unmatched. CDR3 length: 16 residues. CDR3 DNA sequence: TGTGCCAGCAGCTGGGACAGTCGTTCAAGCACAGATACGCAGTATTTT. Translating gives CASSWDSRSSTDTQYF. Combining the CDR3 with reference TRBV5-6 and TRBJ2-3 gives the whole variable domain DAGVTQSPTHLIKTRGQQVTLRCSPKSGHDTVSWYQQALGQGPQFIFQYYEEEERQRGNFPDRFSGHQFPNYSSELNVNALLLGDSALYLCASSWDSRSSTDTQYFGPGTRLTVL.

This clonotype was recorded a few times. The chain joins TRBV25-1 to TRBJ2-7, with D perhaps TRBD1 or TRBD2 (5 bases each). Germline values: CDR1 MGHDK, CDR2 SYGVNS. The V end lost 10 bases, the J end lost 6 bases, and 22 bases lay between the germline ends. This CDR3 is built from 14 residues. In nucleotides, the CDR3 is TGTGCCACCAGGCCGGGGCGTCCTTCCGGCGAGCAGTACTTC. Translated, it gives CATRPGRPSGEQYF.

The gene calls are TRBV12-3 or TRBV12-4 and TRBJ2-7; D uncertain. Trimming pared 1 base from V and 5 bases from J, leaving 12 bases between. CDR3 length: 14 amino acids. CDR3 sequence (DNA): TGTGCCAGCAGTTTAGGACTTGCCCCCCACGAGCAGTACTTC. This translates into CASSLGLAPHEQYF.

The chain links TRBV12-3 or TRBV12-4 to TRBJ1-2, with 10 bases that match TRBD1. The CDR3 spans 16 residues. Trimming removed 5 bases from V and 0 bases from J; junction bases left unmatched: 6. CDR3 residues: CASSERTGGANYGYTF. CDR3 nucleotides: TGTGCCAGCAGTGAGAGGACAGGGGGTGCTAACTATGGCTACACCTTC.

This chain uses TRBV7-9 with TRBJ1-2; D gene unclear. Deletions cut 5 bases from V and 7 bases from J, with 14 bases between. Germline V gives CDR1 SEHNR, CDR2 FQNEAQ (reference sequence). CDR3 length: 13 residues. CDR3 sequence reads: CASSNVGLGGYTF. The CDR3 DNA follows: TGTGCCAGCAGCAACGTGGGGTTAGGTGGCTACACCTTC.

The chain is built from TRBV20-1 and TRBJ2-3, with D tentatively TRBD2 (7 bases). CDR3 length: 18 amino acids. V gave up 7 bases and J gave up 4 bases, with 30 bases separating them. Germline V gene sequence: CDR1 DFQATT, CDR2 SNEGSKA (reference sequence). The CDR3 DNA reads TGCAGTGTTCCCCTGGCAGGGGAGGCGGGAGTGGACCCAGATACGCAGTATTTT. Its protein is CSVPLAGEAGVDPDTQYF.

This clonotype was counted a single time. The genes are TRBV6-2 or TRBV6-3 and TRBJ2-3, with TRBD2 identical over 7 bases. With V trimmed by 2 bases and J by 6 bases, 14 bases remained unmatched. Per the germline V gene, CDR1 is MNHEY and CDR2 is SVGEGT. The CDR3 is 17 amino acids. The CDR3 DNA sequence: TGTGCCAGCAGTTACCGGCTTGGGACTACAATTAGGGATACGCAGTATTTT. The encoded protein is CASSYRLGTTIRDTQYF.

The gene calls are TRBV29-1 and TRBJ2-5; D assignment may be TRBD1 or TRBD2 (6 bases each). The CDR3 is made up of 12 amino acids. Trimming removed 6 bases from V and 4 bases from J, with 12 bases in between. CDR1 and CDR2 (germline): SQVTM, ANQGSEA. CDR3 amino acids: CSVQGGRETQYF. The CDR3 DNA reads as TGCAGCGTACAAGGGGGGCGAGAGACCCAGTACTTC.

The chain joins TRBV5-1 to TRBJ1-2; D gene unclear. The CDR3 contains 14 residues. CDR1 is SGHRS, CDR2 YFSETQ, per germline. V lost 4 bases to trimming and J lost 7 bases, with 17 bases between them. CDR3 amino acids: CASSLSQDMPGYTF. For the CDR3, the DNA is TGCGCCAGCAGCCTATCCCAAGATATGCCTGGCTACACCTTC.

This chain joins TRBV20-1 and TRBJ2-3; 8 bases agree with TRBD2. The CDR3 loop spans 13 amino acids. Trimming cost V 7 bases and J 6 bases; bases outside gene matches: 9. The V gene's germline CDR1 is DFQATT and CDR2 SNEGSKA (reference sequence). For the CDR3, the DNA is TGCAGTGGCCGAACGGGAGGGCCCGATACGCAGTATTTT. Translating it yields CSGRTGGPDTQYF.

This clonotype showed up just a few times. J is TRBJ2-5 and V is TRBV6-2 or TRBV6-3; D not resolved. The J call is doubtful: the DNA matches TRBJ2-7 better. The germline V gene has CDR1 MNHEY and CDR2 SVGEGT. The CDR3 extends over 15 amino acids. CDR3 DNA: TGTGCCAGCAGATTTGGTAACTTAGCTCGGGACGAGCAGTACTTC. It specifies CASRFGNLARDEQYF.

In its sample, this clonotype was seen a few times. The chain recombines TRBV5-4 with TRBJ1-2; 8 bases fit TRBD1. The CDR3 spans 15 residues. Trimming removed 1 base from V and 7 bases from J; junction bases left unmatched: 9. Germline CDR1 and CDR2: SGHNT and YYREEE (reference sequence). The CDR3 protein is CASSLWGRGLSGYTF. DNA of the CDR3: TGTGCCAGCAGCTTGTGGGGCAGGGGGCTGTCTGGCTACACCTTC. Full variable domain (outside the CDR3, taken from reference TRBV5-4 and TRBJ1-2): ETGVTQSPTHLIKTRGQQVTLRCSSQSGHNTVSWYQQALGQGPQFIFQYYREEENGRGNFPPRFSGLQFPNYSSELNVNALELDDSALYLCASSLWGRGLSGYTFGSGTRLTVV.

This chain connects TRBV10-3 to TRBJ1-5; D remains unclear. Germline V gives CDR1 ENHRY, CDR2 SYGVKD. Trimming removed 6 bases from V and 5 bases from J, with 11 bases in between. This CDR3 has 13 amino acids. CDR3 nucleotides: TGTGCCATCAGGCCAGAGGTAGATCAGCCCCAGCATTTT. Protein product: CAIRPEVDQPQHF.

V is TRBV14 and J is TRBJ2-7; 9 bases map to TRBD2. The CDR3 is 13 residues long. Germline lookup yields CDR1 SGHDN and CDR2 FVKESK. J was trimmed by 4 bases and V by 6 bases; bases with no gene match: 4. CDR3 DNA: TGTGCCAGCAGGGCTAGCGGGATTTACGAGCAGTACTTC. Translated: CASRASGIYEQYF.

The V gene is TRBV20-1, the J gene TRBJ2-4; D is unresolved. CDR1 is DFQATT and CDR2 is SNEGSKA in the germline V gene (reference sequence). The V and J ends lost 0 bases and 2 bases respectively, with 5 bases between them. This CDR3 contains 13 residues. CDR3: CSARDSSKNIQYF. The CDR3 nucleotides are TGCAGTGCTAGAGACAGTTCCAAAAACATTCAGTACTTC.

The gene calls are TRBV2 and TRBJ2-7; unclear D gene. The germline CDR1 and CDR2 sequences are SNHLY and FYNNEI. Deletions cut 0 bases from V and 3 bases from J, with 6 bases between. The CDR3 totals 13 residues. DNA of the CDR3: TGTGCCAGCAGTGAAGCTACACACTACGAGCAGTACTTC. Translation gives CASSEATHYEQYF.

In its sample, this clonotype was seen many times. The CDR3 here is CASSLASSDGLIGYTF. DNA for the CDR3: TGTGCCAGCAGCTTAGCGAGCTCGGACGGCCTAATTGGCTACACCTTC. V usage is TRBV7-2 and J usage is TRBJ1-2; D is ambiguous. Trimming removed 0 bases at V and 7 bases at J, with 18 bases between. Germline CDR1 SGHTA, CDR2 FQGNSA. The CDR3 is 16 residues long.

This clonotype was counted a few times. This chain joins TRBV27 and TRBJ2-7, with D unclear. Germline-derived CDR1 and CDR2 are MNHEY and SMNVEV (reference sequence). V lost 0 bases, J lost 3 bases, and 9 bases lay in between. The CDR3 loop spans 14 amino acids. In nucleotides, the CDR3 is TGTGCCAGCAGTTTATCGCCCTTGGGCTACGAGCAGTACTTC. Its translation: CASSLSPLGYEQYF.

This clonotype has a handful of counts. This chain uses TRBV20-1 with TRBJ2-7, with D possibly TRBD2 on 5 matching bases. CDR3 length equals 13 residues. The V and J ends lost 2 bases and 3 bases respectively, with 11 bases between them. Germline loops: CDR1 DFQATT, CDR2 SNEGSKA (reference sequence). The CDR3 protein is CSARREMIYEQYF. In DNA form, the CDR3 reads TGCAGTGCTAGACGGGAAATGATCTACGAGCAGTACTTC.

This clonotype was seen more than once but under ten times. This chain links TRBV20-1 with TRBJ2-3; perhaps TRBD2 as D (5 bases). V dropped 3 bases and J dropped 4 bases, with 20 bases sitting between them. The CDR3 length is 16 residues. The germline CDR1 and CDR2 sequences are DFQATT and SNEGSKA (reference sequence). CDR3 loop: CSASHRIAGVPDTQYF. CDR3 nucleotide sequence: TGCAGTGCTAGCCATCGCATCGCGGGCGTCCCAGATACGCAGTATTTT.

This clonotype was found a few times. CDR3 region: CASGLDGRQETQYF. CDR3 DNA sequence: TGTGCTAGTGGTTTGGACGGTCGGCAAGAGACCCAGTACTTC. The V and J genes are TRBV12-5 and TRBJ2-5, with D hard to call. CDR1 is LGHNT and CDR2 is FRNRAP in the germline V gene. Trimming pared 1 base from V and 2 bases from J, leaving 8 bases between. The CDR3 is 14 amino acids. The whole variable domain, remainder taken from reference TRBV12-5 and TRBJ2-5, is DARVTQTPRHKVTEMGQEVTMRCQPILGHNTVFWYRQTMMQGLELLAYFRNRAPLDDSGMPKDRFSAEMPDATLATLKIQPSEPRDSAVYFCASGLDGRQETQYFGPGTRLLVL.

This chain links TRBV2 with TRBJ2-3, with 10 bases aligning to TRBD2. Trimming removed 1 base from V and 1 base from J; junction bases left unmatched: 11. The germline V gene encodes CDR1 SNHLY and CDR2 FYNNEI. The CDR3 has 19 residues. The chain's CDR3 is CASSEESGRGVFGTDTQYF. CDR3 DNA: TGTGCCAGCAGTGAAGAGAGCGGGAGGGGTGTATTCGGCACAGATACGCAGTATTTT.